This note documents a single T cell receptor (beta chain) sequence. No antigen is known for it. A read error may account for a junction end that differs from germline. This record belongs to a study of beta chain features in type 1 diabetes. Study summary: In all, roughly 98,000,000 sorted cells from all samples were analyzed. Study-wide points: The study found fewer insertions and more deletions at VDJ junctions in type 1 diabetes patients. Healthy donors had naive, central memory and Treg TCRB repertoires that appeared less similar than those seen among patients. Moderate but significant shortening of TCRB CDR3s was recorded in all four CD4+ subsets from Type 1 diabetes patients. There was a possibility that cDNA sequencing over-represented cells with high TCR expression.

As every portion of the isolated RNA was reverse transcribed, the sequencing read expressed TCRB transcripts. The method was immunoSEQ multiplex PCR; TCRdb's version includes in-frame clones alone and lacks a portion of them. The repertoire holds some 350,000 clones, with less than 15% as singletons. CDR1 SGHTA and CDR2 FQGNSA come from the germline V gene. This CDR3 has 12 residues. The rearrangement links TRBV7-2 to TRBJ1-2, with D possibly TRBD1 on 6 matching bases. This receptor was identified in a woman under 30 with type 1 diabetes. Source material: naive CD4+ T cells from blood. The CDR3 loop reads CASSLRGGIILF. In DNA form, the CDR3 reads TGTGCCAGCAGCTTACGGGGGGGCATCATCCTCTTC.